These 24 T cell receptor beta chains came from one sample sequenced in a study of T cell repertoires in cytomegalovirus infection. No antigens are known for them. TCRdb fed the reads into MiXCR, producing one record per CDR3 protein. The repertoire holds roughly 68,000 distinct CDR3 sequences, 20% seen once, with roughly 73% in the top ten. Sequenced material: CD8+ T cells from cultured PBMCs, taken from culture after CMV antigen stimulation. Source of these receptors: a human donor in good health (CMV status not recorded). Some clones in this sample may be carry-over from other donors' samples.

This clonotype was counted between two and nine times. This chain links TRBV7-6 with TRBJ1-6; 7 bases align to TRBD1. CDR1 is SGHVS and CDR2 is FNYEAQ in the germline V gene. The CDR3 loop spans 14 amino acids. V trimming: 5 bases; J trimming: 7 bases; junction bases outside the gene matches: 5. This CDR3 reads CASSARQGNSPLHF. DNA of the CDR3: TGTGCCAGCAGCGCACGACAGGGAAATTCACCCCTCCACTTT.

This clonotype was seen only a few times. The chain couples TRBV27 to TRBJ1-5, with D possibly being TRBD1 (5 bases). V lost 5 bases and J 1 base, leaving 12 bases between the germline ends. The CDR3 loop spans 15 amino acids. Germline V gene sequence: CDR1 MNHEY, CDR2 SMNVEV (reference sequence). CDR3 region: CASSPTGDSNQPQHF. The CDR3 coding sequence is TGTGCCAGCAGTCCCACCGGGGACAGCAATCAGCCCCAGCATTTT.

The CDR3 sequence is CASTRRGDTEAFF. The CDR3 coding sequence is TGTGCCAGCACGCGGAGAGGGGACACTGAAGCTTTCTTT. The chain couples TRBV7-9 to TRBJ1-1; tentatively, D is TRBD1 (5 bases). There are 13 residues in the CDR3. Germline CDR1 and CDR2: SEHNR and FQNEAQ (reference sequence). V lost 7 bases, J lost 3 bases, and 12 bases lay in between.

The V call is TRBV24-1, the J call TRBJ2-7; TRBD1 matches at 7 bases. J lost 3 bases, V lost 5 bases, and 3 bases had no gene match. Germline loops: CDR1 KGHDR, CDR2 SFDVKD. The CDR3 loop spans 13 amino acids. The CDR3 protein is CATSGDSYYEQYF. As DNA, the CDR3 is TGTGCCACCAGTGGGGACAGTTACTACGAGCAGTACTTC.

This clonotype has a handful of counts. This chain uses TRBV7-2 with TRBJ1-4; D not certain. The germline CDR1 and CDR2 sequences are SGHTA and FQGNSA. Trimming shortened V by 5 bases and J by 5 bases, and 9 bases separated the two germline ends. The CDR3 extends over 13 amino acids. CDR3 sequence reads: CASSVEANEKLFF. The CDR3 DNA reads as TGTGCCAGCAGCGTGGAGGCCAATGAAAAACTGTTTTTT.

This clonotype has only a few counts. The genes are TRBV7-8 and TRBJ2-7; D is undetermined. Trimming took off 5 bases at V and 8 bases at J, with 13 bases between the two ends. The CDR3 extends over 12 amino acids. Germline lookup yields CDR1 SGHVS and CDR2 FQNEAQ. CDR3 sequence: CASSPYGRQQYF. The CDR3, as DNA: TGTGCCAGCAGCCCATACGGACGACAGCAGTACTTC.

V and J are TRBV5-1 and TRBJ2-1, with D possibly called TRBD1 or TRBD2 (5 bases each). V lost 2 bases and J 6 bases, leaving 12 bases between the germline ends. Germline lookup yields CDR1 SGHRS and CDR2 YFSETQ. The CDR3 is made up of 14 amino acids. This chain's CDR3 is CASSFGRDRNEQFF. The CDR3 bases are TGCGCCAGCAGCTTCGGCAGGGACCGCAATGAGCAGTTCTTC.

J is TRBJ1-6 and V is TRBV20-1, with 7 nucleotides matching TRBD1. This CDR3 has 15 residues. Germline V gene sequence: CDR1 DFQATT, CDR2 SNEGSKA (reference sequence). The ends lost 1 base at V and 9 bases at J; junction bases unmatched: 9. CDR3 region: CSARATAGDSSPLHF. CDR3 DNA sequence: TGCAGTGCTAGAGCTACGGCAGGGGACAGTTCACCCCTCCACTTT.

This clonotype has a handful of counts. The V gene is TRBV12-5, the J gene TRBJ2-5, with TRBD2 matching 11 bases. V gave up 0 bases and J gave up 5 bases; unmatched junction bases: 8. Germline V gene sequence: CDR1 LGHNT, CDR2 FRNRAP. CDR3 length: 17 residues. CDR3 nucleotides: TGTGCTAGTGGTTTGGTACGGACTAGCGGGTTGGTGGAGACCCAGTACTTC. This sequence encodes CASGLVRTSGLVETQYF.

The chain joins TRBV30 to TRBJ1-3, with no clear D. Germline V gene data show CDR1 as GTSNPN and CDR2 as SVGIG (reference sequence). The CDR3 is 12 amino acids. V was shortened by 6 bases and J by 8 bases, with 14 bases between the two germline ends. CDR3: CACDDIKDTIYF. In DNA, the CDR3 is TGTGCCTGCGATGACATAAAGGACACCATATATTTT.

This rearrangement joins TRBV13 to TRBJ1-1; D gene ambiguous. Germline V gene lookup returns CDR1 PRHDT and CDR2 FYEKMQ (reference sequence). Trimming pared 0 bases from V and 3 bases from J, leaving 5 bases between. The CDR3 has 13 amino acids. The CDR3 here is CASSLGQHTEAFF. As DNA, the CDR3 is TGTGCCAGCAGCTTAGGACAGCACACTGAAGCTTTCTTT. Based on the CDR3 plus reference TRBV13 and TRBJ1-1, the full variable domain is AAGVIQSPRHLIKEKRETATLKCYPIPRHDTVYWYQQGPGQDPQFLISFYEKMQSDKGSIPDRFSAQQFSDYHSELNMSSLELGDSALYFCASSLGQHTEAFFGQGTRLTVV.

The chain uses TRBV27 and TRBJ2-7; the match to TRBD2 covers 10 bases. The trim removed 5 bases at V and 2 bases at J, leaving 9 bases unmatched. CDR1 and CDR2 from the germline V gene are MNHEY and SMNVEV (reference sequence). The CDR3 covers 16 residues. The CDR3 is CASSPSGGARTYEQYF. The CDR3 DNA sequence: TGTGCCAGCAGTCCCAGCGGGGGGGCACGCACCTACGAGCAGTACTTC.

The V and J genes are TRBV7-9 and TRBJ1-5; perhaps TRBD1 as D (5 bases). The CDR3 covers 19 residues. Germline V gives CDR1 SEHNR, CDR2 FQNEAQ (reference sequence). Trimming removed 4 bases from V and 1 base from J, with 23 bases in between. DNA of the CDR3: TGTGCCAGCAGCTCGGAGGGGTCCAGCAGGACCACAAGCAATCAGCCCCAGCATTTT. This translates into CASSSEGSSRTTSNQPQHF.

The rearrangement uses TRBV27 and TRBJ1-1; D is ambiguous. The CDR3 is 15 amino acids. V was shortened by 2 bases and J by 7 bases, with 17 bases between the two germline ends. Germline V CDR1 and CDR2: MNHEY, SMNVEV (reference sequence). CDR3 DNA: TGTGCCAGCAGTTTAAATGCGGGCTTGATGATTGAAGCTTTCTTT. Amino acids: CASSLNAGLMIEAFF.

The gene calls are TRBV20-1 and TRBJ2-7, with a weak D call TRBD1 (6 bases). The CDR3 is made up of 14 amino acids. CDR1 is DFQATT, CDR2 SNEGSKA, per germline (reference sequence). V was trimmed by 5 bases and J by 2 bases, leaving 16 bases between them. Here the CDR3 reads CSAPSPYRAYEQYF. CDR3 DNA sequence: TGCAGTGCTCCGTCGCCGTACAGGGCCTACGAGCAGTACTTC.

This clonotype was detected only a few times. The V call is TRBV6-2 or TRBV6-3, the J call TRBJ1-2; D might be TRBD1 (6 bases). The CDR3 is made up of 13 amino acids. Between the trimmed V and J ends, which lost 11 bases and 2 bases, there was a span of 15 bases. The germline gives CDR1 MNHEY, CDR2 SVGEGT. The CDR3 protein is CAGGGGSNYGYTF. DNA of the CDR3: TGTGCCGGTGGAGGGGGATCGAACTATGGCTACACCTTC.

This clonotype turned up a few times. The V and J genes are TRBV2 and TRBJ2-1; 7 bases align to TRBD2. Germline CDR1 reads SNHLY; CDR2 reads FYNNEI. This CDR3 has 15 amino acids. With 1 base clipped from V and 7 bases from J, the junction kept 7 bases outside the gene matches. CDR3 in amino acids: CASSEGRLAPNEQFF. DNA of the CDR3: TGTGCCAGCAGTGAAGGGAGACTAGCCCCAAATGAGCAGTTCTTC. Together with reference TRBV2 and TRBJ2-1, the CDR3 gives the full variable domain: EPEVTQTPSHQVTQMGQEVILRCVPISNHLYFYWYRQILGQKVEFLVSFYNNEISEKSEIFDDQFSVERPDGSNFTLKIRSTKLEDSAMYFCASSEGRLAPNEQFFGPGTRLTVL.

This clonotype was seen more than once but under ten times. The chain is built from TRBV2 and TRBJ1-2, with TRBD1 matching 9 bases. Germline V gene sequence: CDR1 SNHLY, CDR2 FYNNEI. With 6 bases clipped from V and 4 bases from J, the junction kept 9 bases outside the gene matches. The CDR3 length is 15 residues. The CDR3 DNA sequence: TGTGCCAGCAGCACCCGGGACAGGGCTGTCTATGGCTACACCTTC. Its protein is CASSTRDRAVYGYTF.

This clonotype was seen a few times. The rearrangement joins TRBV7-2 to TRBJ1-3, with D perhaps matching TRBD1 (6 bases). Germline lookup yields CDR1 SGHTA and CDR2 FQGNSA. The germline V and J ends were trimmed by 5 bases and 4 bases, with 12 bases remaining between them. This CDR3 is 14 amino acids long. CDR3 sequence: CASSEGTTGNTIYF. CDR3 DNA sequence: TGTGCCAGCAGCGAGGGGACAACGGGAAACACCATATATTTT.

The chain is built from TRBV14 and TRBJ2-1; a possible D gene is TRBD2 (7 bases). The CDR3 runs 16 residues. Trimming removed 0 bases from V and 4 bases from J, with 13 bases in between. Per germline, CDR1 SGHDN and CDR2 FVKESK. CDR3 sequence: CASSQDWGGGYNEQFF. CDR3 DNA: TGTGCCAGCAGCCAAGATTGGGGGGGCGGATACAATGAGCAGTTCTTC.

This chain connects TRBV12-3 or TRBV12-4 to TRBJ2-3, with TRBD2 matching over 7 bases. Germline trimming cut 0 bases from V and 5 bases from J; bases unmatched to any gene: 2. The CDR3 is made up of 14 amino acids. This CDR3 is CASSLAGGVDTQYF. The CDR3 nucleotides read TGTGCCAGCAGTTTAGCGGGGGGGGTAGATACGCAGTATTTT.

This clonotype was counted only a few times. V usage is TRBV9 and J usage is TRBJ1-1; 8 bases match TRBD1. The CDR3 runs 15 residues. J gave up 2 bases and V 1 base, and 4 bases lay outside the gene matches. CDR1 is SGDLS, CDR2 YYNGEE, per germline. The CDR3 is CASSVSTGGNTEAFF. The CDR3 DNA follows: TGTGCCAGCAGCGTAAGTACAGGGGGTAACACTGAAGCTTTCTTT.

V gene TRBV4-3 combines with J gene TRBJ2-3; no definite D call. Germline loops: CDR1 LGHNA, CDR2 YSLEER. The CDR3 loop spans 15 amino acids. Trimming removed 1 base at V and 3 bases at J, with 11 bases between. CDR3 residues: CASSQVSLGTDTQYF. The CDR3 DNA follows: TGCGCCAGCAGCCAAGTCAGTCTAGGGACAGATACGCAGTATTTT.

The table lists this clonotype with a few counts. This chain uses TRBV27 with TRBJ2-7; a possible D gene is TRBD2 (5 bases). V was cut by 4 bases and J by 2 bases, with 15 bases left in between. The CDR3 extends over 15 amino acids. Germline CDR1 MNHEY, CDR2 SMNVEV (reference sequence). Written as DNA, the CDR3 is TGTGCCAGCAGTTCACCCCAGGACTCTCCCTACGAGCAGTACTTC. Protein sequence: CASSSPQDSPYEQYF.